This T cell receptor beta chain was found in a study of blood T cell repertoires in COVID-19. Across the study: Sites in the United States, Italy and Spain provided acute and convalescent COVID-19 samples.

Clones were sequenced by immunoSEQ multiplex PCR, and TCRdb holds only the in-frame ones, with some missing. The data contain approximately 300,000 clones, 65% to 90% of them singletons. The CDR3 is 13 residues long. CDR1 SGDLS and CDR2 YYNGEE come from the germline V gene. Trimming shortened V by 3 bases and J by 4 bases, and 8 bases separated the two germline ends. Those enrolled, adults aged roughly 18 to 100 years, came from under 25 US areas. Each recovered donor of Cohort 3 presented with two negative PCRs, clearance, or symptom resolution. Sequencing used PBMCs or T cells enriched from blood (not recorded which). The rearrangement joins TRBV9 to TRBJ1-3, with D perhaps TRBD1 (5 bases). The TCR originated in a woman between 18 and 29 years old who had recovered from COVID-19. The CDR3 sequence: CASSGGQGNTIYF. In nucleotides, the CDR3 is TGTGCCAGCAGCGGCGGACAAGGAAACACCATATATTTT.